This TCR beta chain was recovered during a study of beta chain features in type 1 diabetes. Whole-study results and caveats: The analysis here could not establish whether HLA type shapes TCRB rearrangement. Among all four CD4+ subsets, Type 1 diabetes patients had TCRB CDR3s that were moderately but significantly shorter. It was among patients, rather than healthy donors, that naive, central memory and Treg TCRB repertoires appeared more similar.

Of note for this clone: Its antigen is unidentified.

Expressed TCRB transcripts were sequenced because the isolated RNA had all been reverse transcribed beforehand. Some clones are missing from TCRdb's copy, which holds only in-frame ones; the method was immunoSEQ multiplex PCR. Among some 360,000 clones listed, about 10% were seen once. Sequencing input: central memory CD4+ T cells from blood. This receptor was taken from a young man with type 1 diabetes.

The CDR3 DNA reads as TGTGCCAGCAGCCGTACGACAGGGTCCTACGAGCAGTACTTC. It specifies CASSRTTGSYEQYF. This sequence joins TRBV5-5 and TRBJ2-7, with 7 bases identical to TRBD1. In germline, CDR1 is SGHKS, CDR2 YYEKEE (reference sequence). The J segment lost 1 base and the V segment lost 4 bases, leaving 5 bases of the junction unmatched. The CDR3 is 14 residues long.